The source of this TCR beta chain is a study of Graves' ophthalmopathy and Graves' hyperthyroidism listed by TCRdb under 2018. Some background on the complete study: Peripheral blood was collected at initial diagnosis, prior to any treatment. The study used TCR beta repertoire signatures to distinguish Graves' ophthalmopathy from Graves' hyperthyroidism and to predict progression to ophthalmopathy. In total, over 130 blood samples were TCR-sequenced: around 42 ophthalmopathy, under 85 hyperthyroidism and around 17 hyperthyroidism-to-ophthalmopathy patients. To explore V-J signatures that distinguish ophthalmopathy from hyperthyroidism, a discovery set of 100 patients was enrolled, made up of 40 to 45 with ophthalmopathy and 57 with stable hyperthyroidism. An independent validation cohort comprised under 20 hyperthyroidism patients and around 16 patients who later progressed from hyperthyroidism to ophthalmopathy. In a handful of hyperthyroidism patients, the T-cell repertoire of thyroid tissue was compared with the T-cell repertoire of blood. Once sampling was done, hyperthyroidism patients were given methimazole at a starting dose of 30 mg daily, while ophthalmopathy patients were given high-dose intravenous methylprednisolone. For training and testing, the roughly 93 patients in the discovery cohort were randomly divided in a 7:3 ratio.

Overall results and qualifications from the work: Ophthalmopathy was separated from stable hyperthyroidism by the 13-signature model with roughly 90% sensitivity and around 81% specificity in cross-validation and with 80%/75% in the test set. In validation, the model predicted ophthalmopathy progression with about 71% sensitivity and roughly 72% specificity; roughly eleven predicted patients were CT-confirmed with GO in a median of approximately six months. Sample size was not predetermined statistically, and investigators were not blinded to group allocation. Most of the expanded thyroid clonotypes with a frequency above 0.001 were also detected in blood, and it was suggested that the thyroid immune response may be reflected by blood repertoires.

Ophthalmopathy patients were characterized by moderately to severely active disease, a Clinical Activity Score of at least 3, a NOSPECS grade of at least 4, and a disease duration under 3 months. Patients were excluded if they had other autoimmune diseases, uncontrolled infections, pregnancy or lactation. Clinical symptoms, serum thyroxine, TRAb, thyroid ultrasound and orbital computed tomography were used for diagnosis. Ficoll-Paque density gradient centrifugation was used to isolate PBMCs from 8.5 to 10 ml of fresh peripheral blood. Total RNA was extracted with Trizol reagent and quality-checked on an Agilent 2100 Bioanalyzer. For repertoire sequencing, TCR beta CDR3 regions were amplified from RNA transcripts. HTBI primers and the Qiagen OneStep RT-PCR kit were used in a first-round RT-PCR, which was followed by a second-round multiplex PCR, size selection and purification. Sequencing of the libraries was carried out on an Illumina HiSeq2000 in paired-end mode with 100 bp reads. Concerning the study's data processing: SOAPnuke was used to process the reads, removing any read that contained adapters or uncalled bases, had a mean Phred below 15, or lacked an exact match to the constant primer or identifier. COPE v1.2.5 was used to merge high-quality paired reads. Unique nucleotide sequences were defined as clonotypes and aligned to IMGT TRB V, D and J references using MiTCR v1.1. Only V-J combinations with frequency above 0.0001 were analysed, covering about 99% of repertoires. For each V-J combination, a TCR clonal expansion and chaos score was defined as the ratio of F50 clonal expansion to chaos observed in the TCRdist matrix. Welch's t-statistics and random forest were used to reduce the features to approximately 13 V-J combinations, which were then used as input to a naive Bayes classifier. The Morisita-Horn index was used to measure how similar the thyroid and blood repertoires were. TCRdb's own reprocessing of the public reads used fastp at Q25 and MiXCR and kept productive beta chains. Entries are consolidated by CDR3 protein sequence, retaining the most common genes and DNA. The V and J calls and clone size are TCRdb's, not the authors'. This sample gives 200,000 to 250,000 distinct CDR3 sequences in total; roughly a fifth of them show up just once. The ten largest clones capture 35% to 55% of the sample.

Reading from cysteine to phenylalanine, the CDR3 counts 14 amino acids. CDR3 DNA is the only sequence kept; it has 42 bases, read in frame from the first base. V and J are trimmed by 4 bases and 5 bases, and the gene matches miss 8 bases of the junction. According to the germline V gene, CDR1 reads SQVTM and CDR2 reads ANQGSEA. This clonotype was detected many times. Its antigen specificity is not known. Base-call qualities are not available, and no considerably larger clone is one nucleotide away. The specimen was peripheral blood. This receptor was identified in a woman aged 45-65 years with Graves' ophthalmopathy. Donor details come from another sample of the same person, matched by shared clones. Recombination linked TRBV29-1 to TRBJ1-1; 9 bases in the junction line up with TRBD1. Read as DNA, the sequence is TGCAGCGTTGTCTCGGACAGGGGAGGGACTGAAGCTTTCTTT. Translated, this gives CSVVSDRGGTEAFF.